Each of the 7 T cell receptor beta chains below was sequenced from the same sample in a study of CD8 T cells in ankylosing spondylitis. TCRdb re-derived calls from the 5' RACE reads in MiXCR, one entry per CDR3 protein. The table lists approximately 220,000 distinct CDR3 sequences, roughly 24% of them singletons. Sequenced: blood, either unsorted or a sorted T cell fraction (not recorded which). The origin of the receptors is a male donor with ankylosing spondylitis or in good health (not recorded which).

The V and J genes are TRBV6-1 and TRBJ2-1; 9 bases are shared with TRBD2. The ends lost 6 bases at V and 8 bases at J; junction bases unmatched: 8. CDR1 MNHNS and CDR2 SASEGT come from the germline V gene. The CDR3 is made up of 14 amino acids. The CDR3 loop is CASRTSGNVDEQFF. Here the CDR3 DNA reads TGTGCCAGCAGGACTAGCGGCAACGTCGATGAGCAGTTCTTC.

This clonotype was seen ten or more times. The chain joins TRBV12-3 or TRBV12-4 to TRBJ2-3; possible D gene TRBD1, 7 bases. The V and J ends lost 3 bases and 0 bases respectively, with 13 bases between them. The length of the CDR3 is 16 residues. CDR3 DNA: TGTGCCAGCAGTTTCGAGCAGGGGGGTAGCACAGATACGCAGTATTTT. Its translation is CASSFEQGGSTDTQYF.

At least ten counts were recorded for this clonotype. The chain employs TRBV20-1 and TRBJ2-1; perhaps TRBD2 as D (5 bases). V was shortened by 0 bases and J by 8 bases, with 17 bases between the two germline ends. Germline CDR1 DFQATT, CDR2 SNEGSKA (reference sequence). This CDR3 region has 15 residues. The DNA for the CDR3 is TGCAGTGCTAGAGATTATACTAGGTTTGTGGATGAGCAGTTCTTC. It encodes CSARDYTRFVDEQFF.

This clonotype appeared a single time. This rearrangement joins TRBV5-5 to TRBJ1-2; TRBD1 agrees at 8 bases. The junction had 6 bases not matched to a gene; V was cut back by 0 bases and J by 5 bases. The length of the CDR3 is 15 residues. The germline V gene encodes CDR1 SGHKS and CDR2 YYEKEE (reference sequence). CDR3 sequence reads: CASSLDPGGTYGYTF. CDR3 in DNA: TGTGCCAGCAGCTTGGATCCAGGGGGCACATATGGCTACACCTTC.

This clonotype was counted at least ten times. The chain employs TRBV12-3 or TRBV12-4 and TRBJ2-1, with 8 bases that match TRBD2. The V and J ends lost 7 bases and 9 bases, in that order; junction bases with no gene match: 14. The CDR3 is 15 residues long. CDR3 coding DNA: TGTGCCAGCAACCTAGCGGGCGCCCTATTTAGTGAGCAGTTCTTC. Translation: CASNLAGALFSEQFF.

The chain is built from TRBV20-1 and TRBJ2-3; 9 bases fit TRBD2. Germline CDR1 and CDR2: DFQATT and SNEGSKA (reference sequence). V lost 5 bases to trimming and J lost 2 bases; unmatched junction nucleotides: 5. CDR3 length equals 14 residues. For the CDR3, the DNA is TGCAGTGCTCCTCTAGCGGGATTCACAGATACGCAGTATTTT. This translates into CSAPLAGFTDTQYF.

The chain combines TRBV7-3 with TRBJ2-2; possibly TRBD2 for D (5 bases). The CDR3 runs 15 residues. V was shortened by 8 bases and J by 6 bases, with 19 bases between the two germline ends. The V gene's germline CDR1 is SGHTA and CDR2 FQGTGA. The CDR3 spells CASSQFLAGAGELFF. The CDR3 bases are TGTGCCAGCTCCCAGTTCCTAGCCGGCGCCGGGGAGCTGTTTTTT.